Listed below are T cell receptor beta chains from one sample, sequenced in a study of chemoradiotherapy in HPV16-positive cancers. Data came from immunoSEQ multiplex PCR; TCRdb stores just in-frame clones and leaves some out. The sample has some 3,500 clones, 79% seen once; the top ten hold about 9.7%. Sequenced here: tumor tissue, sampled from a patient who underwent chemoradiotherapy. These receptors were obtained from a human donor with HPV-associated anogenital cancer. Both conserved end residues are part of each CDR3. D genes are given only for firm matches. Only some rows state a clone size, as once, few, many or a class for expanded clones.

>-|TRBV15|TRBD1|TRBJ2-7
CATSERQGPYEQYF
TGTGCCACCAGCGAACGACAGGGACCTTACGAGCAGTACTTC
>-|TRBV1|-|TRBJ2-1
CTSSQASGGAGEQFF
TGCACCAGCAGCCAAGCCAGCGGGGGGGCCGGTGAGCAGTTCTTC
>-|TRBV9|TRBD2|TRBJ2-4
CASSGGLAGSPGKNIQYF
TGTGCCAGCAGCGGCGGACTAGCGGGATCCCCGGGCAAAAACATTCAGTACTTC
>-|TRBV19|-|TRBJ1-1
CASSILDTEAFF
TGTGCCAGTAGTATTTTGGACACTGAAGCTTTCTTT
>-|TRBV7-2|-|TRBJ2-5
CASSGPRAGETQYF
TGTGCCAGCAGCGGCCCCCGGGCGGGAGAGACCCAGTACTTC
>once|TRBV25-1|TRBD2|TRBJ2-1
CASSEEGAGGGNEQFF
TGTGCCAGCAGTGAAGAGGGCGCGGGAGGGGGAAATGAGCAGTTCTTC
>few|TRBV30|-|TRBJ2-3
CAWSVPPDTQYF
TGTGCCTGGAGTGTTCCCCCGGATACGCAGTATTTT
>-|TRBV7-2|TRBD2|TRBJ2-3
CASSLGWLAGESTDTQYF
TGTGCCAGCAGCTTAGGATGGTTAGCGGGAGAATCCACAGATACGCAGTATTTT
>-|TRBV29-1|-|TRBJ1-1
CSVRKNTEAFF
TGCAGCGTTCGGAAGAACACTGAAGCTTTCTTT
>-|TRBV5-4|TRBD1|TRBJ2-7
CASSYGTGDAYEQYF
TGTGCCAGCAGCTACGGGACAGGGGATGCCTACGAGCAGTACTTC
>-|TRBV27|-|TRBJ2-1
CASSLSASYNEQFF
TGTGCCAGCAGTTTATCGGCCAGTTACAATGAGCAGTTCTTC
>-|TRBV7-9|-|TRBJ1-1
CASSLEGDTEAFF
TGTGCCAGCAGCTTAGAGGGGGACACTGAAGCTTTCTTT
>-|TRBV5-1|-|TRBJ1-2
CASSFGYGYTF
TGCGCCAGCAGCTTCGGGTATGGCTACACCTTC
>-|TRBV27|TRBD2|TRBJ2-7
CASSLRSSGSVTYEQYF
TGTGCCAGCAGTTTAAGGTCTAGCGGGAGTGTCACCTACGAGCAGTACTTC
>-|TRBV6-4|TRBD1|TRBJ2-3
CASSDQGADTQYF
TGTGCCAGCAGTGACCAGGGGGCAGATACGCAGTATTTT
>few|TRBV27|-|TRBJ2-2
CASSFEGLNTGELFF
TGTGCCAGCAGTTTCGAGGGGCTGAACACCGGGGAGCTGTTTTTT
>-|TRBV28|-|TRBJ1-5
CASSLEVGVSQPQHF
TGTGCCAGCAGTTTAGAGGTCGGGGTATCCCAGCCCCAGCATTTT
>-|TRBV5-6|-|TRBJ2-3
CASSLGVLAITDTQYF
TGTGCCAGCAGCTTGGGTGTCCTAGCGATCACAGATACGCAGTATTTT
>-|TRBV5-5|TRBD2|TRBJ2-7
CASSEGLAGGPYEQYF
TGTGCCAGCAGCGAGGGACTAGCGGGAGGGCCCTACGAGCAGTACTTC
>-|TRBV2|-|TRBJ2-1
CASQGGGQIDNEQFF
TGTGCCAGCCAGGGGGGGGGACAGATTGATAATGAGCAGTTCTTC
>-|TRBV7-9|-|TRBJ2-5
CASSLSSGETQYF
TGTGCCAGCAGCTTGTCATCGGGGGAGACCCAGTACTTC
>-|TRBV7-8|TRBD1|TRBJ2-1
CASSLNRGSYNEQFF
TGTGCCAGCAGCCTCAACAGGGGCTCCTACAATGAGCAGTTCTTC
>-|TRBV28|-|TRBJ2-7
CASTATRSPEQYF
TGTGCCAGCACCGCCACGAGGAGCCCAGAGCAGTACTTC
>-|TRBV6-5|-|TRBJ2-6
CASRRQVTGANVLTF
TGTGCCAGCAGGCGTCAGGTGACTGGGGCCAACGTCCTGACTTTC
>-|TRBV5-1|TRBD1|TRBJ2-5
CASSPNPGQGTETQYF
TGCGCCAGCAGCCCGAACCCGGGACAGGGAACGGAGACCCAGTACTTC
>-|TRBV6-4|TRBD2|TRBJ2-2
CASSEAGDTGELFF
TGTGCCAGCAGTGAAGCGGGAGACACCGGGGAGCTGTTTTTT
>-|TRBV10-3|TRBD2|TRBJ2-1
CAISESLAGSNEQFF
TGTGCCATCAGTGAATCGCTAGCGGGCAGTAATGAGCAGTTCTTC
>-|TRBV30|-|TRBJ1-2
CAWSQTGYGYTF
TGTGCCTGGAGCCAGACCGGCTATGGCTACACCTTC
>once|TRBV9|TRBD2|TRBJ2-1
CASSVGQRDWENEQFF
TGTGCCAGCAGCGTAGGACAGCGGGATTGGGAAAATGAGCAGTTCTTC
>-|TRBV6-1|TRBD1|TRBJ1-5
CASSDRGGNQPQHF
TGTGCCAGCAGTGACAGGGGGGGCAATCAGCCCCAGCATTTT
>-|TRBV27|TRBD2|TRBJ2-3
CASSLSSASGNSDTQYF
TGTGCCAGCAGTTTATCGTCGGCTAGCGGGAACTCAGATACGCAGTATTTT
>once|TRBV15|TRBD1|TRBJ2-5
CATSRTGYETQYF
TGTGCCACCTCCAGGACAGGGTACGAGACCCAGTACTTC
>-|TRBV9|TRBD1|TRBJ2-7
CASSVTGQGYEQYF
TGTGCCAGCAGCGTAACCGGACAGGGCTACGAGCAGTACTTC
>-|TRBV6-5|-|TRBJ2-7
CASSYGPFSEQYF
TGTGCCAGCAGTTACGGGCCCTTCTCCGAGCAGTACTTC
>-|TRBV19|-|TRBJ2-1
CASRPTTGTYNEQFF
TGTGCCAGTAGGCCGACAACCGGGACATACAATGAGCAGTTCTTC
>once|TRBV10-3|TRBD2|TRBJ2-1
CAISEGLAGGNEQFF
TGTGCCATCAGTGAGGGTCTAGCGGGAGGCAATGAGCAGTTCTTC
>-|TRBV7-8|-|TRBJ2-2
CASTLVNTGELFF
TGTGCCAGCACCCTAGTTAACACCGGGGAGCTGTTTTTT